The TCR beta chain described here comes from a study of human T cells and chemical hapten exposure (dated by TCRdb to the early 2020s). Turning to the overall study: The libraries were sequenced as a pool, and the TCR yield per sample differed mostly because of small variations in library volumes within the pool. In alopecia patients, the study followed how the peripheral blood TCR repertoire changed in vivo over primary and secondary sensitization to diphenylcyclopropenone (DPC), a hapten.

During library preparation, unique molecular identifiers were attached to individual cDNA molecules so that TCRs could be counted quantitatively and reproducibly. Each blood RNA sample was used to sequence both TCR alpha and TCR beta chains. In the source study's methods: Samples had a median of roughly 100,000 TCRs, with a range from about 23,224 to 750,000. V, J and CDR3 annotation of the TCR reads was performed with the Decombinator software suite. Every sample was subsampled to the same number of TCRs (28,000) for the PS versus PT1 abundance plots. TCRs were defined as expanded if absent before sensitization and observed at least eight times at the 2-week time point. TCRdb redid the processing of the public reads, applying fastp at Q25 and MiXCR, and retained in-frame beta chains. Rows matching on CDR3 protein sequence are summarized as one entry with the most common DNA and genes. These V and J calls derive from TCRdb rather than the authors' analysis. For this sample the table gives fewer than 150,000 distinct CDR3 sequences, of which 6.5% to 10% were detected only once. The ten largest clonotypes hold approximately 1.5% of the sample.

To note about this clonotype: Its antigen target is currently unknown. No base quality information exists; no much larger clone differs at one position.

Cut back by 2 bases and 1 base, the V and J ends lie 10 bases apart. Including cysteine and phenylalanine, the CDR3 has 15 amino acids. Left in the record is the CDR3 DNA by itself, 45 bases read in frame from the first base. Total RNA was isolated from unfractionated whole blood collected in Tempus Blood RNA tubes. About five healthy volunteers acted as controls for TCR sequencing and had blood drawn at day 0, 2 weeks and 6 weeks. Study-wide conclusions, independent of this receptor: No change with DPC sensitization was found in the number of TCRs above 1 in 1000 frequency, and no evidence of global repertoire structure alterations was found. Repeated subsampling changed both the strength of the expansion versus patch-test correlation and the threshold at which the correlation became significant.

Sample: whole blood. The V and J genes are TRBV12-3 or TRBV12-4 and TRBJ2-3, with the D gene not confidently named. The source of this sequence is a human donor in good health. Some clones in this sample may be carry-over from other donors' samples. Donor details come from another sample of the same person, matched by shared clones. The CDR3 corresponds to CASSLRVAGTDTQYF. Here is the DNA: TGTGCCAGCAGTTTAAGGGTCGCTGGCACAGATACGCAGTATTTT.